The 18 T cell receptor beta chains below were found in one sample sequenced in a study of blood T cell dynamics during melanoma immunotherapy (dated by TCRdb to 2020 to 2022). In the paper's terms, the time point label means: pre-treatment baseline. Receptors were amplified or captured by the immunoSEQ multiplex PCR assay. TCRdb took this table from immuneACCESS and kept in-frame rearrangements with V and J called. Such tables lack part of the clones; where checked against another copy, unresolved V genes explain under half of the gap, and the rest is unexplained. The sample profile shows about 24,000 clones; roughly nine tenths of them were found once. Clones ranked in the top ten supply 4% to 6% of the sample. This specimen was blood, taken from a patient treated with checkpoint blockade. The source of these receptors is a human donor with melanoma.

V gene TRBV7-3 combines with J gene TRBJ2-5; D is perhaps TRBD1 or TRBD2 (5 bases each). The CDR3 is 14 residues long. The germline gives CDR1 SGHTA, CDR2 FQGTGA. V was shortened by 0 bases and J by 5 bases, with 10 bases between the two germline ends. The DNA for the CDR3 is TGTGCCAGCAGCTTAACGGGACGCCCCGAGACCCAGTACTTC. Its protein is CASSLTGRPETQYF.

The CDR3 reads CASSQSVAWGASHSYEQYF. The CDR3 nucleotides read TGTGCCAGCAGTCAAAGCGTAGCGTGGGGAGCTTCCCACTCCTACGAGCAGTACTTC. V and J are TRBV11-1 and TRBJ2-7; a possible D gene is TRBD2 (5 bases). This CDR3 contains 19 residues. V was shortened by 6 bases and J by 0 bases, with 27 bases between the two germline ends. Germline V lookup: CDR1 SGHAT, CDR2 FQDESV (reference sequence).

J is TRBJ2-1 and V is TRBV19; D unclear. Germline V gene data show CDR1 as LNHDA and CDR2 as SQIVND (reference sequence). The CDR3 is made up of 14 amino acids. V was pared by 2 bases and J by 6 bases, with 11 bases between. The CDR3 coding sequence is TGTGCCAGTAGTATAAGGGTTTCGGGCAATGAGCAGTTCTTC. The encoded protein is CASSIRVSGNEQFF.

The chain carries TRBV5-4 and TRBJ2-1; TRBD2 matches 10 bases. The CDR3 length is 16 residues. Looked up from germline, CDR1 is SGHNT and CDR2 is YYREEE (reference sequence). V lost 4 bases to trimming and J lost 10 bases; unmatched junction nucleotides: 14. In DNA, the CDR3 is TGTGCCAGCAGCCATGGTGCAGTGCTAGCGGGAGAAGAGCAGTTCTTC. It translates to CASSHGAVLAGEEQFF.

The V and J genes are TRBV6-5 and TRBJ1-5; no firm D call. V lost 4 bases to trimming and J lost 6 bases, with 10 bases between them. The CDR3 has 13 amino acids. Germline V CDR1 and CDR2: MNHEY, SVGAGI. This CDR3 reads CASSSGRGQPQHF. CDR3 bases: TGTGCCAGCAGTTCCGGGCGCGGTCAGCCCCAGCATTTT.

This chain uses TRBV7-8 with TRBJ2-1; TRBD2 aligns across 8 bases. The germline V gene encodes CDR1 SGHVS and CDR2 FQNEAQ. The J segment lost 5 bases and the V segment lost 7 bases, leaving 10 bases of the junction unmatched. The CDR3 spans 15 residues. The CDR3 loop reads CASTLWRLANNEQFF. CDR3 DNA: TGTGCCAGCACCCTTTGGAGACTAGCGAACAATGAGCAGTTCTTC.

The chain recombines TRBV6-5 with TRBJ1-1; D perhaps matches TRBD1 (5 bases). This CDR3 spans 14 amino acids. Germline loops: CDR1 MNHEY, CDR2 SVGAGI. The germline V and J ends were trimmed by 0 bases and 0 bases, with 5 bases remaining between them. The CDR3 nucleotides are TGTGCCAGCAGTTACTCAGGGGTGAACACTGAAGCTTTCTTT. Translating gives CASSYSGVNTEAFF.

This chain uses TRBV21-1 with TRBJ1-1; TRBD1 is taken as the D call from the table, unchecked against the DNA. TRBV21-1 is marked as a pseudogene. This CDR3 region has 11 residues. The DNA of the CDR3 is TGTGCCAGCAGCAAACCAGGGGGTTGTGTCTTT. Protein sequence: CASSKPGGCVF.

The chain couples TRBV5-1 to TRBJ2-2; either TRBD1 or TRBD2 may fit D (5 bases each). Trimming took 1 base from V and 4 from J, leaving 11 bases between them. Germline assignment: CDR1 SGHRS and CDR2 YFSETQ. The CDR3 is 15 amino acids. CDR3 residues: CASSLRGDRTGELFF. CDR3 sequence (DNA): TGCGCCAGCAGCTTGAGGGGAGATCGCACCGGGGAGCTGTTTTTT. Drawing the rest from reference TRBV5-1 and TRBJ2-2, the complete variable domain is KAGVTQTPRYLIKTRGQQVTLSCSPISGHRSVSWYQQTPGQGLQFLFEYFSETQRNKGNFPGRFSGRQFSNSRSEMNVSTLELGDSALYLCASSLRGDRTGELFFGEGSRLTVL.

The chain links TRBV9 to TRBJ1-1; D gene ambiguous. Trimming took off 1 base at V and 0 bases at J, with 10 bases between the two ends. The CDR3 is 15 amino acids. CDR1 is SGDLS, CDR2 YYNGEE, per germline. CDR3 nucleotide sequence: TGTGCCAGCAGCGTAAATGACGGCGTGAACACTGAAGCTTTCTTT. It specifies CASSVNDGVNTEAFF.

This chain links TRBV2 with TRBJ2-6; D tentatively reads TRBD1 or TRBD2 (5 bases each). Germline-derived CDR1 and CDR2 are SNHLY and FYNNEI. V was pared by 9 bases and J by 4 bases, with 13 bases between. The length of the CDR3 is 14 residues. CDR3 region: CASYSGRGANVLTF. Here the CDR3 DNA reads TGTGCCAGTTACTCGGGGCGCGGGGCCAACGTCCTGACTTTC.

This chain links TRBV27 with TRBJ2-3; 9 bases agree with TRBD1. J lost 3 bases, V lost 9 bases, and 7 bases had no gene match. CDR3 length equals 14 residues. The germline V gene has CDR1 MNHEY and CDR2 SMNVEV (reference sequence). CDR3 amino acids: CARQQGARTDTQYF. CDR3 sequence (DNA): TGTGCCAGGCAACAGGGGGCTAGGACAGATACGCAGTATTTT.

The gene calls are TRBV29-1 and TRBJ2-1; 10 nucleotides line up with TRBD2. The CDR3 has 13 amino acids. CDR1 SQVTM and CDR2 ANQGSEA come from the germline V gene. V was pared by 6 bases and J by 5 bases, with 4 bases of the junction left unmatched. For the CDR3, the DNA is TGCAGCGTAAGCGGGAGGGTCCACAATGAGCAGTTCTTC. This codes for CSVSGRVHNEQFF.

The chain recombines TRBV7-2 with TRBJ2-1; 8 positions match TRBD1. The CDR3 totals 17 residues. With 5 bases clipped from V and 0 bases from J, the junction kept 9 bases outside the gene matches. Germline-derived CDR1 and CDR2 are SGHTA and FQGNSA. The CDR3 nucleotides read TGTGCCAGCAGCGACCCGATCGGACAGGGCTCCTACAATGAGCAGTTCTTC. This codes for CASSDPIGQGSYNEQFF.

The J gene is TRBJ1-4, the V gene TRBV18; 9 nucleotides line up with TRBD1. The trim removed 3 bases at V and 0 bases at J, leaving 2 bases unmatched. The CDR3 loop spans 16 amino acids. The germline V gene has CDR1 KGHSH and CDR2 LQKENI. Here the CDR3 DNA reads TGTGCCAGCTCACCCGGGACAGGGACAACTAATGAAAAACTGTTTTTT. Amino acid sequence: CASSPGTGTTNEKLFF.

The V and J genes are TRBV11-3 and TRBJ2-7; 8 bases match TRBD1. Germline CDR1 SGHNT, CDR2 YENEEA. The CDR3 loop spans 16 amino acids. The V gene end was trimmed by 5 bases and the J gene end by 4 bases; junction bases not matched to a gene: 13. CDR3 residues: CASSGPGTGFGYEQYF. Here the CDR3 DNA reads TGTGCCAGCAGCGGCCCCGGGACAGGCTTTGGGTACGAGCAGTACTTC.

The rearrangement links TRBV19 to TRBJ1-1; the match to TRBD1 covers 8 bases. The ends lost 5 bases at V and 1 base at J; junction bases unmatched: 3. The germline CDR1 and CDR2 sequences are LNHDA and SQIVND (reference sequence). The CDR3 is 14 amino acids. The CDR3 spells CASSRTGQNTEAFF. CDR3 DNA sequence: TGTGCCAGTAGTCGGACAGGGCAGAACACTGAAGCTTTCTTT.

The V and J genes are TRBV29-1 and TRBJ2-5, with a possible D match to TRBD1 (5 bases). CDR1 is SQVTM and CDR2 is ANQGSEA in the germline V gene. Trimming took off 5 bases at V and 1 base at J, with 14 bases between the two ends. The CDR3 has 14 amino acids. The CDR3 reads CSVLDLTAQETQYF. Written as DNA, the CDR3 is TGCAGCGTTCTCGATTTGACAGCCCAAGAGACCCAGTACTTC.